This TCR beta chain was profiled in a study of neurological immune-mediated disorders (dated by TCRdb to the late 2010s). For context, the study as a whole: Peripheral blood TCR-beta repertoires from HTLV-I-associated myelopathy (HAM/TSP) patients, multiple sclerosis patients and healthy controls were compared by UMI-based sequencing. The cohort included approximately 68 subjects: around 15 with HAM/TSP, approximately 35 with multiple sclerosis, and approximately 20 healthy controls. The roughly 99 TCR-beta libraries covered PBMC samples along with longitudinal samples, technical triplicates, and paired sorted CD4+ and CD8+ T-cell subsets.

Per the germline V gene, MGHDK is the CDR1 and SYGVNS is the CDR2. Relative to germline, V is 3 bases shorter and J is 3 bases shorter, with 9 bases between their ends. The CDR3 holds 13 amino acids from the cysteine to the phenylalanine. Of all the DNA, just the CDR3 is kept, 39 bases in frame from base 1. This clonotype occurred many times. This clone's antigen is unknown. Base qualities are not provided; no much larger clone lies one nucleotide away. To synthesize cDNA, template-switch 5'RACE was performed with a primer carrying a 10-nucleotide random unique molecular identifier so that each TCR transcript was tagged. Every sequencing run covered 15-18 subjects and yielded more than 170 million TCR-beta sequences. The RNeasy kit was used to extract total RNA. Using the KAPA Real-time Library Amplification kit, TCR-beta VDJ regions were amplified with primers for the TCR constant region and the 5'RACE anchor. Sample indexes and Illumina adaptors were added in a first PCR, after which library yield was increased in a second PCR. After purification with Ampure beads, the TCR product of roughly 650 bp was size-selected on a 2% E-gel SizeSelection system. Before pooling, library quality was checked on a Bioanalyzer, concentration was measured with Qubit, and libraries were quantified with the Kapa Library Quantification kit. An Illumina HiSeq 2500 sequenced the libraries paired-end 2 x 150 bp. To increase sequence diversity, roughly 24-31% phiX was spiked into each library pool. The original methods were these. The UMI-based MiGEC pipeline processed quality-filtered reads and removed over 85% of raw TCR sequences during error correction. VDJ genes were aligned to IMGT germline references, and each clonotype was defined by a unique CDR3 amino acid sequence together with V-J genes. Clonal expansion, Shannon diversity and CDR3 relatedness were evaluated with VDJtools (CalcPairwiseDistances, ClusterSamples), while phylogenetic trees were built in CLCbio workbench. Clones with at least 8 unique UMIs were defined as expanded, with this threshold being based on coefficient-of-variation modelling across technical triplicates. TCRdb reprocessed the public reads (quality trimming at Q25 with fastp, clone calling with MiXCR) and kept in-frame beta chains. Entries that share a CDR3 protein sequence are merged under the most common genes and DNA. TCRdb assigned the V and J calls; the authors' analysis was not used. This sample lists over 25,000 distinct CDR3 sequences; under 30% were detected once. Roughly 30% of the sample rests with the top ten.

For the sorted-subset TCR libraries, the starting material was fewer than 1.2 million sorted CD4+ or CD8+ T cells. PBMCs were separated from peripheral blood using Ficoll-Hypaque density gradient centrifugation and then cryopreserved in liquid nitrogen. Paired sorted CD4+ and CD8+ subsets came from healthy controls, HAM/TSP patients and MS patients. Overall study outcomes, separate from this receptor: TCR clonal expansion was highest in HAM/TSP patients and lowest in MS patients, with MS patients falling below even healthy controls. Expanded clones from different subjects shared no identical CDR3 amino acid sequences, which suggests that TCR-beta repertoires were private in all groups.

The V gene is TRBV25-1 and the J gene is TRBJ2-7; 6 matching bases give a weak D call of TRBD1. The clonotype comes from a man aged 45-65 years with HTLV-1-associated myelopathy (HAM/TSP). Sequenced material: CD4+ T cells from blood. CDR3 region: CASSDDRNYEQYF. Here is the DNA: TGTGCCAGCAGTGACGACAGGAACTACGAGCAGTACTTC.